This T cell receptor beta chain comes out of a study of shared clonotypes between healthy human individuals. This clone came up once. Its antigen is as yet unknown. This CDR3 comprises 12 residues. CDR1 SNHLY and CDR2 FYNNEI come from the germline V gene. Trimming at V came to 6 bases and at J to 9 bases, leaving 4 bases not matched to a gene. Produced via immunoSEQ multiplex PCR; TCRdb's table is partial and in-frame only. The profile shows some 2,500,000 clones, 93% of them singletons. Study results and limitations: Expectations were that clonotype sharing among donors would be affected by sequencing depth.

The J gene is TRBJ1-5, the V gene TRBV2, with 8 bases that match TRBD1. The material sequenced was naive CD4+ T cells from PBMCs. Subset in this sample: CD45RA+ positively selected. The sequence was collected from a young man in good health. Some clones in this sample may be carry-over from other donors' samples. This CDR3 reads CASRTDRGPQHF. The CDR3 DNA reads TGTGCCAGCAGGACCGACAGGGGGCCCCAGCATTTT.